These 28 T cell receptor beta chains came from one sample sequenced in a study of Ad26.COV2.S vaccination and SARS-CoV-2 variants. Produced via immunoSEQ multiplex PCR; TCRdb's table is partial and in-frame only. The sample yields roughly 680,000 clones, around 92% seen once. Treatment of the sample: approximately 18 received Ad26.COV2.S at low or high dose, single or two shots; 5 received placebo; per-sample allocation not given. The study sampled participants on day 63 after the first vaccine or placebo injection. The sequencing used peripheral blood, collected in a trial of Ad26.COV2.S vaccine versus placebo. The receptors were sampled from a person aged 18 to 59 who received the Ad26.COV2.S COVID-19 vaccine or a placebo.

V usage is TRBV14 and J usage is TRBJ2-3; D is tentatively TRBD1 or TRBD2 (6 bases each). CDR1 is SGHDN, CDR2 FVKESK, per germline. The CDR3 covers 15 residues. Trimming pared 2 bases from V and 2 bases from J, leaving 11 bases between. CDR3 residues: CASSQNWGATDTQYF. The CDR3 DNA follows: TGTGCCAGCAGCCAAAACTGGGGGGCCACAGATACGCAGTATTTT. The complete variable domain, with remaining parts taken from reference TRBV14 and TRBJ2-3, reads EAGVTQFPSHSVIEKGQTVTLRCDPISGHDNLYWYRRVMGKEIKFLLHFVKESKQDESGMPNNRFLAERTGGTYSTLKVQPAELEDSGVYFCASSQNWGATDTQYFGPGTRLTVL.

This sequence joins TRBV6-1 and TRBJ2-3, with 7 bases lining up with TRBD2. This CDR3 contains 15 residues. V gave up 2 bases and J gave up 3 bases; unmatched junction bases: 5. CDR1 and CDR2 (germline): MNHNS, SASEGT. In DNA form, the CDR3 reads TGTGCCAGCAGTGAACGCCTAGCGGCTACAGATACGCAGTATTTT. It specifies CASSERLAATDTQYF.

This chain connects TRBV9 to TRBJ1-3; a weak D match, TRBD1 (6 bases). CDR1 and CDR2 (germline): SGDLS, YYNGEE. The CDR3 is made up of 14 amino acids. Trimming removed 3 bases from V and 1 base from J, with 8 bases in between. CDR3 nucleotide sequence: TGTGCCAGCAGCGGGGGGCGATCTGGAAACACCATATATTTT. It specifies CASSGGRSGNTIYF.

The V gene is TRBV11-2, the J gene TRBJ2-2; a weak D match, TRBD1 (5 bases). The CDR3 loop spans 15 amino acids. V lost 5 bases, J lost 3 bases, and 13 bases lay in between. Per the germline V gene, CDR1 is SGHAT and CDR2 is FQNNGV. The CDR3 coding sequence is TGTGCCAGCAGCCGTACGACAGATCACACCGGGGAGCTGTTTTTT. Translation: CASSRTTDHTGELFF.

V usage is TRBV19 and J usage is TRBJ1-5; 11 bases are shared with TRBD1. Germline CDR1 reads LNHDA; CDR2 reads SQIVND (reference sequence). V shed 8 bases and J 6 bases; nucleotides not matched to a gene: 9. This CDR3 spans 15 amino acids. The CDR3 loop is CASHPRDRGGQPQHF. CDR3 sequence (DNA): TGTGCCAGTCACCCCCGGGACAGGGGGGGTCAGCCCCAGCATTTT.

V and J are TRBV24-1 and TRBJ2-3, with D possibly called TRBD1 or TRBD2 (5 bases each). This CDR3 comprises 16 residues. V dropped 2 bases and J dropped 0 bases, with 11 bases sitting between them. Germline CDR1 KGHDR, CDR2 SFDVKD. The CDR3: CATSDSRGKSTDTQYF. CDR3 in DNA: TGTGCCACCAGTGATTCGAGGGGTAAGAGCACAGATACGCAGTATTTT.

V usage is TRBV2 and J usage is TRBJ1-2; the D gene is possibly TRBD1 (5 bases). Trimming took 6 bases from V and 6 from J, leaving 14 bases between them. CDR3 size: 13 residues. Germline V gene lookup returns CDR1 SNHLY and CDR2 FYNNEI. CDR3 sequence (DNA): TGTGCCAGCAGCCCGGACACTATCGATGGCTACACCTTC. Its translation: CASSPDTIDGYTF.

This clone came up a few times. The genes are TRBV5-1 and TRBJ2-7; a weak D match, TRBD1 (6 bases). This CDR3 is 13 amino acids long. V dropped 0 bases and J dropped 6 bases, with 10 bases sitting between them. The germline gives CDR1 SGHRS, CDR2 YFSETQ. CDR3 protein: CASSLEQGAEQYF. The CDR3 DNA follows: TGCGCCAGCAGCTTGGAACAGGGAGCCGAGCAGTACTTC.

In its sample, this clone was seen a few times. The chain uses TRBV19 and TRBJ2-1; D is ambiguous. CDR3 size: 14 residues. Trimming took off 4 bases at V and 3 bases at J, with 10 bases between the two ends. Germline values: CDR1 LNHDA, CDR2 SQIVND (reference sequence). CDR3 region: CASSSPWVYNEQFF. The CDR3 bases are TGTGCCAGTAGTAGCCCGTGGGTCTACAATGAGCAGTTCTTC.

This rearrangement joins TRBV10-3 to TRBJ2-5; D perhaps matches TRBD2 (7 bases). The length of the CDR3 is 13 residues. CDR1 ENHRY and CDR2 SYGVKD come from the germline V gene. V lost 11 bases to trimming and J lost 2 bases, with 15 bases between them. This CDR3 reads CAAQGRGQETQYF. The CDR3 DNA is TGTGCCGCTCAGGGGAGGGGGCAAGAGACCCAGTACTTC.

The V and J genes are TRBV3-1 (or the pseudogene TRBV3-2) and TRBJ1-6, with a tentative D call TRBD1 (6 bases). V was pared by 0 bases and J by 10 bases, with 13 bases between. The CDR3 contains 15 residues. Germline V lookup: CDR1 LGHDT, CDR2 YNNKEL (reference sequence). The CDR3 reads CASSQEAGARSPLHF. CDR3 sequence (DNA): TGTGCCAGCAGCCAAGAGGCAGGGGCGCGATCACCCCTCCACTTT.

The V call is TRBV30, the J call TRBJ2-3, with 12 bases that match TRBD2. In germline, CDR1 is GTSNPN, CDR2 SVGIG (reference sequence). This CDR3 is 14 amino acids long. The trim removed 3 bases at V and 9 bases at J, leaving 7 bases unmatched. Here the CDR3 DNA reads TGTGCCTGGAGACTAGCGGGGGGACTAGAGACGCAGTATTTT. This codes for CAWRLAGGLETQYF.

The sample holds one count of this clone. The rearrangement links TRBV18 to TRBJ1-5, with 8 bases aligning to TRBD1. The CDR3 totals 18 residues. Germline CDR1 reads KGHSH; CDR2 reads LQKENI. Trimming removed 3 bases from V and 2 bases from J; junction bases left unmatched: 12. The DNA of the CDR3 is TGTGCCAGCTCACCGCAACTTTCGGGACAGGATGGCAATCAGCCCCAGCATTTT. Amino acids: CASSPQLSGQDGNQPQHF.

The rearrangement joins TRBV2 to TRBJ1-2; 7 bases fit TRBD1. From germline, CDR1 is SNHLY and CDR2 FYNNEI. CDR3 size: 14 residues. V lost 6 bases to trimming and J lost 5 bases; unmatched junction nucleotides: 9. CDR3: CASSVTGNAYGYTF. The CDR3 nucleotides read TGTGCCAGCAGCGTGACAGGGAACGCATATGGCTACACCTTC. Together with reference TRBV2 and TRBJ1-2, the CDR3 gives the full variable domain: EPEVTQTPSHQVTQMGQEVILRCVPISNHLYFYWYRQILGQKVEFLVSFYNNEISEKSEIFDDQFSVERPDGSNFTLKIRSTKLEDSAMYFCASSVTGNAYGYTFGSGTRLTVV.

This clone was recorded once. This same CDR3 is encoded by further DNA sequences in the sample. The rearrangement uses TRBV24-1 and TRBJ1-5; no firm D call. This CDR3 spans 16 amino acids. V shed 3 bases and J shed 0 bases, with 11 bases lying between them. The germline CDR1 and CDR2 sequences are KGHDR and SFDVKD. CDR3: CATSDPGDYSNQPQHF. CDR3 coding DNA: TGTGCCACCAGTGATCCCGGGGATTATAGCAATCAGCCCCAGCATTTT.

In its sample, this clone was seen a few times. This sample also contains other DNA sequences that code for the same CDR3. The chain combines TRBV19 with TRBJ1-4; D is uncertain. The CDR3 is 11 amino acids. Germline CDR1 is LNHDA and CDR2 is SQIVND (reference sequence). Trimming removed 6 bases at V and 8 bases at J, with 7 bases between. The CDR3 is CASSPGEKLFF. The CDR3 DNA is TGTGCCAGTAGCCCGGGCGAAAAACTGTTTTTT.

The chain employs TRBV10-3 and TRBJ2-1; 9 nucleotides agree with TRBD2. After removal of 2 bases from V and 1 base from J, the junction contained 0 bases not matched to a gene. This CDR3 spans 15 amino acids. Germline assignment: CDR1 ENHRY and CDR2 SYGVKD. CDR3 in amino acids: CAISELAGSYNEQFF. CDR3 coding DNA: TGTGCCATCAGTGAGCTAGCGGGATCCTACAATGAGCAGTTCTTC.

This clone appeared once. The V and J genes are TRBV6-5 and TRBJ2-7; the D is unclear. The CDR3 covers 11 residues. V was cut by 4 bases and J by 6 bases, with 7 bases left in between. Germline CDR1 MNHEY, CDR2 SVGAGI. The CDR3 DNA follows: TGTGCCAGCAGTTCAGAGACCGAGCAGTACTTC. Translating gives CASSSETEQYF.

V usage is TRBV3-1 (or the pseudogene TRBV3-2) and J usage is TRBJ1-1; D is undetermined. There are 13 residues in the CDR3. Trimming removed 6 bases from V and 4 bases from J, with 12 bases in between. From germline, CDR1 is LGHDT and CDR2 YNNKEL (reference sequence). CDR3 residues: CASSPQYPTEAFF. The CDR3 nucleotides read TGTGCCAGCAGTCCCCAGTATCCCACTGAAGCTTTCTTT.

The gene calls are TRBV18 and TRBJ2-6; D remains unclear. V dropped 2 bases and J dropped 4 bases, with 12 bases sitting between them. This CDR3 is built from 16 residues. CDR1 is KGHSH and CDR2 is LQKENI in the germline V gene. CDR3 coding DNA: TGTGCCAGCTCACCAGGAAAGGGTATGGGGGCCAACGTCCTGACTTTC. It is translated as CASSPGKGMGANVLTF. The whole variable domain, remainder taken from reference TRBV18 and TRBJ2-6, is NAGVMQNPRHLVRRRGQEARLRCSPMKGHSHVYWYRQLPEEGLKFMVYLQKENIIDESGMPKERFSAEFPKEGPSILRIQQVVRGDSAAYFCASSPGKGMGANVLTFGAGSRLTVL.

This rearrangement joins TRBV19 to TRBJ2-7; perhaps TRBD1 as D (6 bases). V shed 1 base and J shed 4 bases, with 14 bases lying between them. Germline loops: CDR1 LNHDA, CDR2 SQIVND (reference sequence). The CDR3 consists of 15 residues. This chain's CDR3 is CASSIAADSAYEQYF. CDR3 bases: TGTGCCAGTAGTATAGCCGCGGACAGCGCTTACGAGCAGTACTTC.

The chain is built from TRBV11-2 and TRBJ2-1, with 8 bases that match TRBD2. The CDR3 extends over 15 amino acids. V shed 3 bases, J shed 5 bases, and the junction held 6 bases outside the gene matches. Germline CDR1 is SGHAT and CDR2 is FQNNGV. DNA for the CDR3: TGTGCCAGCAGCTTTACGGGGGGGCCGGACAATGAGCAGTTCTTC. Encoded protein: CASSFTGGPDNEQFF.

This CDR3 reads CAWAQGYEQYF. The CDR3 DNA follows: TGTGCCTGGGCACAGGGATACGAGCAGTACTTC. The rearrangement links TRBV30 to TRBJ2-7; a possible D gene is TRBD1 (6 bases). Trimming pared 5 bases from V and 4 bases from J, leaving 9 bases between. CDR1 GTSNPN and CDR2 SVGIG come from the germline V gene (reference sequence). The length of the CDR3 is 11 residues. Filled out from reference TRBV30 and TRBJ2-7, the complete variable domain reads SQTIHQWPATLVQPVGSPLSLECTVEGTSNPNLYWYRQAAGRGLQLLFYSVGIGQISSEVPQNLSASRPQDRQFILSSKKLLLSDSGFYLCAWAQGYEQYFGPGTRLTVT.

V gene TRBV6-2 or TRBV6-3 combines with J gene TRBJ2-7; no firm D call. The germline V and J ends were trimmed by 2 bases and 3 bases, with 8 bases remaining between them. CDR1 MNHEY and CDR2 SVGEGT come from the germline V gene. The CDR3 sequence is 13 residues long. CDR3 sequence (DNA): TGTGCCAGCAGTTACCATCTTGACTACGAGCAGTACTTC. The encoded protein is CASSYHLDYEQYF.

The genes are TRBV3-1 (or the pseudogene TRBV3-2) and TRBJ2-2; TRBD2 matches at 11 bases. Per the germline V gene, CDR1 is LGHDT and CDR2 is YNNKEL (reference sequence). The trim removed 4 bases at V and 6 bases at J, leaving 7 bases unmatched. This CDR3 is built from 16 residues. CDR3 sequence (DNA): TGTGCCAGCAGCCTTAGCGGGGGGGCTTATTCCGGGGAGCTGTTTTTT. It specifies CASSLSGGAYSGELFF.

The chain uses TRBV3-1 (or the pseudogene TRBV3-2) and TRBJ1-2; 7 positions match TRBD1. Germline CDR1 and CDR2: LGHDT and YNNKEL (reference sequence). J was trimmed by 4 bases and V by 5 bases; bases with no gene match: 10. The CDR3 extends over 15 amino acids. CDR3 bases: TGTGCCAGCAGCTATACAGGGGCGCAAGCCTATGGCTACACCTTC. The encoded protein is CASSYTGAQAYGYTF.

The chain employs TRBV19 and TRBJ2-5, with a possible D match to TRBD2 (5 bases). This CDR3 comprises 15 residues. Trimming removed 6 bases at V and 2 bases at J, with 16 bases between. The germline V gene has CDR1 LNHDA and CDR2 SQIVND (reference sequence). The CDR3 bases are TGTGCCAGTAGCCCCAACGGGGAAGGTCAAGAGACCCAGTACTTC. Translating it yields CASSPNGEGQETQYF.

This chain connects TRBV12-5 to TRBJ1-1; no firm D call. The germline CDR1 and CDR2 sequences are LGHNT and FRNRAP. This CDR3 comprises 13 residues. Trimming cost V 0 bases and J 4 bases, with 6 bases left between them. CDR3 in DNA: TGTGCTAGTGGTTTGGTTGGGCTCACTGAAGCTTTCTTT. Translation gives CASGLVGLTEAFF. Filled out from reference TRBV12-5 and TRBJ1-1, the complete variable domain reads DARVTQTPRHKVTEMGQEVTMRCQPILGHNTVFWYRQTMMQGLELLAYFRNRAPLDDSGMPKDRFSAEMPDATLATLKIQPSEPRDSAVYFCASGLVGLTEAFFGQGTRLTVV.